The 15 T cell receptor beta chains below come from one sample, sequenced in a study of T cell responses to AZD1222 COVID-19 vaccine. Measured with immunoSEQ multiplex PCR; TCRdb has only the in-frame clones, and not every one. In the table there are about 140,000 clones, approximately 90% of which are singletons. The sequencing used peripheral blood, collected on day 0 of AZD1222 vaccination. The receptors stem from an adult in good health.

The chain is built from TRBV9 and TRBJ2-7; 9 bases align to TRBD1. The V and J ends lost 4 bases and 2 bases, in that order; junction bases with no gene match: 4. The CDR3 is made up of 14 amino acids. Germline V gene sequence: CDR1 SGDLS, CDR2 YYNGEE. CDR3 amino acids: CASSFGTGTYEQYF. CDR3 nucleotides: TGTGCCAGCAGCTTCGGGACAGGGACCTACGAGCAGTACTTC.

The V and J genes are TRBV28 and TRBJ1-2; 7 bases agree with TRBD1. The CDR3 runs 17 residues. The germline V gene has CDR1 MDHEN and CDR2 SYDVKM. Losses at the gene ends were 4 bases for V and 0 bases for J; bases not matched to a gene: 11. The CDR3 is CASSSDRLVTANYGYTF. As DNA, the CDR3 is TGTGCCAGCAGTTCGGACAGGCTCGTTACGGCTAACTATGGCTACACCTTC.

The chain is built from TRBV24-1 and TRBJ2-1; D gene unclear. Germline V gene data show CDR1 as KGHDR and CDR2 as SFDVKD. The CDR3 sequence is 12 residues long. V was pared by 5 bases and J by 8 bases, with 9 bases between. The CDR3 reads CATSVNSDEQFF. CDR3 nucleotides: TGTGCCACCAGTGTTAACAGTGATGAGCAGTTCTTC.

This clone was observed once. CDR3 sequence (DNA): TGTGCCAGCCGGAGGGGGGACTTGAACACTGAAGCTTTCTTT. This translates into CASRRGDLNTEAFF. The rearrangement joins TRBV3-1 (or the pseudogene TRBV3-2) to TRBJ1-1; weak D call: TRBD1 (6 bases). V gave up 8 bases and J gave up 0 bases, with 13 bases separating them. Germline V lookup: CDR1 LGHDT, CDR2 YNNKEL (reference sequence). This CDR3 has 14 residues.

This chain joins TRBV7-2 and TRBJ2-1; D is uncertain. This CDR3 comprises 13 residues. V was pared by 5 bases and J by 2 bases, with 7 bases between. CDR1 is SGHTA, CDR2 FQGNSA, per germline. CDR3 nucleotide sequence: TGTGCCAGCAGCCTAACAACCTACAATGAGCAGTTCTTC. As protein: CASSLTTYNEQFF.

V usage is TRBV18 and J usage is TRBJ2-7, with D uncertain. Germline lookup yields CDR1 KGHSH and CDR2 LQKENI. This CDR3 comprises 15 residues. The V and J ends lost 2 bases and 0 bases respectively, with 11 bases between them. DNA for the CDR3: TGTGCCAGCTCACCATATTCCAGGACCTCCTACGAGCAGTACTTC. Encoded protein: CASSPYSRTSYEQYF.

J is TRBJ2-7 and V is TRBV28, with 10 bases that match TRBD1. CDR3 size: 13 residues. V was clipped by 9 bases and J by 6 bases; unmatched bases: 8. From germline, CDR1 is MDHEN and CDR2 SYDVKM. The CDR3 reads CASFTGTGVEQYF. The CDR3, as DNA: TGTGCCAGTTTTACCGGGACAGGGGTCGAGCAGTACTTC.

The chain employs TRBV6-1 and TRBJ1-5; D call uncertain. This CDR3 comprises 15 residues. Between the trimmed V and J ends, which lost 0 bases and 3 bases, there was a span of 9 bases. Germline CDR1 MNHNS, CDR2 SASEGT. The CDR3 sequence: CASSEAGLNNQPQHF. The DNA for the CDR3 is TGTGCCAGCAGTGAAGCCGGACTAAACAATCAGCCCCAGCATTTT.

J is TRBJ2-7 and V is TRBV23-1; TRBD1 or TRBD2 may be the D gene (5 bases each). Being an ORF, TRBV23-1 has a function that is uncertain. The CDR3 has 17 amino acids. With 0 bases removed from V and 6 bases from J, the gap between germline ends came to 21 bases. CDR3 in DNA: TGCGCCAGCAGTCAATCCGAGGGGCAGGGTCGTTGTTGCGAGCAGTACTTC. Its protein is CASSQSEGQGRCCEQYF.

This chain joins TRBV4-3 and TRBJ2-2; D remains ambiguous. Trimming shortened V by 1 base and J by 6 bases, and 12 bases separated the two germline ends. Germline CDR1 and CDR2: LGHNA and YSLEER. There are 15 residues in the CDR3. CDR3 sequence: CASSQGWGYAGELFF. The CDR3 DNA is TGCGCCAGCAGCCAAGGCTGGGGTTACGCCGGGGAGCTGTTTTTT.

The genes are TRBV6-5 and TRBJ1-2; 10 bases fit TRBD1. The CDR3 runs 14 residues. Germline V gene data show CDR1 as MNHEY and CDR2 as SVGAGI. In DNA, the CDR3 is TGTCCGCCGGGACAGGGGATTCCCAACTATGGCTACACCTTC. As protein: CPPGQGIPNYGYTF.

CDR3 sequence (DNA): TGTGCAAGTCGTACTAGCGGGGGTAACAAAAACATTCAGTACTTC. Protein sequence: CASRTSGGNKNIQYF. This chain connects TRBV12-2 to TRBJ2-4; the table's D call, TRBD2, has no DNA check behind it. TRBV12-2 is tagged as a pseudogene. The CDR3 sequence is 15 residues long.

This clone was found once. The chain links TRBV12-2 to TRBJ1-2. TRBV12-2 is recorded as a pseudogene. CDR3 length equals 12 residues. DNA for the CDR3: TGTGCAAGTCGCTTAAGTGGCTATGGCTACACCTTC. Protein sequence: CASRLSGYGYTF.

V and J are TRBV10-2 and TRBJ2-2, with TRBD1 matching 11 bases. CDR1 WSHSY and CDR2 SAAADI come from the germline V gene. V was clipped by 4 bases and J by 5 bases; unmatched bases: 6. This CDR3 has 16 residues. The CDR3 spells CASSVSGQGATGELFF. The CDR3 DNA reads as TGCGCCAGCAGTGTATCAGGACAGGGGGCTACCGGGGAGCTGTTTTTT.

The chain uses TRBV9 and TRBJ2-1, with no clear D. The V gene lost 2 bases and the J gene lost 5 bases, with 8 bases spanning the gap. This CDR3 is 13 amino acids long. The germline CDR1 and CDR2 sequences are SGDLS and YYNGEE. CDR3 region: CASSVSPDNEQFF. Here the CDR3 DNA reads TGTGCCAGCAGCGTCTCTCCTGACAATGAGCAGTTCTTC.